The 14 T cell receptor beta chains reported below all come from one sample, sequenced in a study of T-cell reconstitution after alpha-beta-depleted transplantation in children (dated by TCRdb to between 2015 and 2016). What this sample's treatment or condition label stands for: allogeneic hematopoietic cell transplantation with graft depleted of TCRalphabeta T cells and CD19 B cells. The library was produced with PCR. The sequencing machine was an Illumina HiSeq 2500. To normalize quantification of the TCRbeta repertoire, the TCR libraries were built with molecular barcoding that relied on unique molecular identifiers. TCRdb passed the public sequencing reads through fastp at Q25 and MiXCR, retaining productive beta sequences. CDR3 protein sequences are deduplicated, and each keeps its most common genes and DNA. Here the sample has about a million distinct CDR3 sequences; less than 30% occur a single time. Around 30% of the sample is in the top ten clones.

The sequenced sample was PBMCs, mostly from graft donor cells, obtained 360 days after TCRalphabeta/CD19-depleted stem cell transplant. These receptors were taken from a boy under two years old who had a stem cell transplant for SCID, so the T cells may come from the graft donor.

V usage is TRBV10-3 and J usage is TRBJ2-1; 7 bases are shared with TRBD2. The CDR3 runs 13 residues. The V gene end was trimmed by 4 bases and the J gene end by 10 bases; junction bases not matched to a gene: 7. Germline loops: CDR1 ENHRY, CDR2 SYGVKD. CDR3 residues: CAISVTSVREQFF. In nucleotides, the CDR3 is TGTGCCATCAGTGTAACTAGCGTAAGGGAGCAGTTCTTC.

This clonotype was counted a few times. This sequence joins TRBV7-6 and TRBJ2-3; D gene uncertain. Germline V gene sequence: CDR1 SGHVS, CDR2 FNYEAQ. V was trimmed by 5 bases and J by 6 bases, leaving 9 bases between them. The CDR3 contains 12 residues. CDR3 sequence reads: CASSPLIDTQYF. CDR3 nucleotides: TGTGCCAGCAGCCCGCTAATCGATACGCAGTATTTT.

This clonotype was observed a handful of times. The chain has TRBV12-3 or TRBV12-4 and TRBJ1-5, with no clear D. V lost 5 bases and J lost 7, with 12 bases in between. This CDR3 is 13 amino acids long. The CDR3 reads CASSQGPGQPQHF. In nucleotides, the CDR3 is TGTGCCAGCAGTCAAGGGCCGGGACAGCCCCAGCATTTT.

This clonotype showed up many times. This chain uses TRBV6-1 with TRBJ2-5; TRBD1 or TRBD2 may be the D gene (5 bases each). V shed 6 bases and J shed 2 bases, with 19 bases lying between them. The CDR3 extends over 16 amino acids. Germline V gives CDR1 MNHNS, CDR2 SASEGT. CDR3 residues: CASSPMGVPGQETQYF. CDR3 in DNA: TGTGCCAGCAGCCCCATGGGGGTCCCGGGTCAAGAGACCCAGTACTTC.

The V call is TRBV6-5, the J call TRBJ1-3; maybe TRBD1 (5 bases). V was cut by 5 bases and J by 2 bases, with 13 bases left in between. The CDR3 loop spans 15 amino acids. The germline V gene encodes CDR1 MNHEY and CDR2 SVGAGI. CDR3: CASSPSGGTGNTIYF. The CDR3 region has the DNA TGTGCCAGCAGTCCCTCGGGGGGAACTGGAAACACCATATATTTT.

This clonotype turned up a few times. The chain uses TRBV27 and TRBJ2-1, with 7 bases aligning to TRBD1. The CDR3 has 15 amino acids. V lost 5 bases to trimming and J lost 6 bases; unmatched junction nucleotides: 10. CDR1 is MNHEY and CDR2 is SMNVEV in the germline V gene (reference sequence). The CDR3, as DNA: TGTGCCAGCAGTCCTGGGACAGCCTGGCGCAATGAGCAGTTCTTC. Protein sequence: CASSPGTAWRNEQFF.

In this sample, this clonotype turned up a few times. J is TRBJ2-7 and V is TRBV3-1; the D is unclear. This CDR3 is 11 amino acids long. Trimming took off 3 bases at V and 5 bases at J, with 5 bases between the two ends. Germline CDR1 reads LGHDT; CDR2 reads YNNKEL (reference sequence). The CDR3 is CASSHVDEQYF. In DNA form, the CDR3 reads TGTGCCAGCAGCCATGTGGACGAGCAGTACTTC.

CDR3 nucleotides: TGTGCCAGCAGCCCACTCAGGGACAGGGGTTCCGAGCAGTACTTC. Protein product: CASSPLRDRGSEQYF. The rearrangement uses TRBV12-3 or TRBV12-4 and TRBJ2-7, with 10 bases aligning to TRBD1. The ends lost 6 bases at V and 6 bases at J; junction bases unmatched: 11. The CDR3 covers 15 residues.

The gene calls are TRBV29-1 and TRBJ1-2; 9 bases are shared with TRBD1. CDR1 and CDR2 from the germline V gene are SQVTM and ANQGSEA. V was clipped by 6 bases and J by 4 bases; unmatched bases: 3. The CDR3 extends over 12 amino acids. CDR3 coding DNA: TGCAGCGTCAAACAGGGGGCCTATGGCTACACCTTC. Translation: CSVKQGAYGYTF.

This clonotype was detected only a few times. This chain uses TRBV28 with TRBJ2-1; 7 positions agree with TRBD1. V dropped 6 bases and J dropped 12; count of bases not matched to a gene: 11. The CDR3 totals 13 residues. Germline V lookup: CDR1 MDHEN, CDR2 SYDVKM. This chain's CDR3 is CASSRDRKLGQFF. The CDR3 DNA reads as TGTGCCAGCAGCCGGGACAGAAAATTGGGGCAGTTCTTC.

The chain combines TRBV5-5 with TRBJ2-4; D is unclear. From germline, CDR1 is SGHKS and CDR2 YYEKEE (reference sequence). The CDR3 runs 18 residues. Trimming removed 0 bases from V and 1 base from J, with 17 bases in between. CDR3 coding DNA: TGTGCCAGCAGCTTGGTATATGGGCAGCCCGAGGCCAAAAACATTCAGTACTTC. Translation gives CASSLVYGQPEAKNIQYF.

V gene TRBV5-1 combines with J gene TRBJ2-5; possible D gene TRBD2, 6 bases. CDR1 is SGHRS and CDR2 is YFSETQ in the germline V gene. This CDR3 has 15 residues. V was shortened by 1 base and J by 5 bases, with 15 bases between the two germline ends. DNA for the CDR3: TGCGCCAGCAGCTTGCCTACGGGGGATCGGGAGACCCAGTACTTC. This sequence encodes CASSLPTGDRETQYF.

The sample holds a few counts of this clonotype. The chain joins TRBV15 to TRBJ1-2; 7 bases fit TRBD1. This CDR3 is 15 amino acids long. Germline-derived CDR1 and CDR2 are LNHNV and YYDKDF (reference sequence). J gave up 5 bases and V 3 bases, and 9 bases lay outside the gene matches. The CDR3: CATSRGQTNPYGYTF. DNA for the CDR3: TGTGCCACCAGCAGGGGACAGACCAACCCTTATGGCTACACCTTC.

This clonotype was counted between two and nine times. This rearrangement joins TRBV10-3 to TRBJ2-1, with D maybe TRBD1 (5 bases). The CDR3 consists of 12 residues. The V and J ends lost 6 bases and 5 bases respectively, with 8 bases between them. Germline V gives CDR1 ENHRY, CDR2 SYGVKD. CDR3 coding DNA: TGTGCCATCAGGGCAGGGAACAATGAGCAGTTCTTC. It is translated as CAIRAGNNEQFF.